This T cell receptor (beta chain) was profiled in a study of shared T cell receptors in the human thymus. The V segment lost 4 bases and the J segment 6 bases; nucleotides outside the gene matches: 12. Germline assignment: CDR1 MGHRA and CDR2 YSYEKL. CDR3 size: 16 residues. Sequencing was performed with immunoSEQ multiplex PCR; in TCRdb, only in-frame clones are kept and a portion is missing. The sample holds around 68,000 clones, roughly 96% seen once. The specimen was thymocytes. The chain links TRBV4-1 to TRBJ1-1; 9 positions match TRBD1. The TCR comes from a human donor. CDR3 DNA sequence: TGCGCCAGCAGCCCCACTTCCGGGACAGGGTGGTCTGAAGCTTTCTTT. Translating gives CASSPTSGTGWSEAFF.